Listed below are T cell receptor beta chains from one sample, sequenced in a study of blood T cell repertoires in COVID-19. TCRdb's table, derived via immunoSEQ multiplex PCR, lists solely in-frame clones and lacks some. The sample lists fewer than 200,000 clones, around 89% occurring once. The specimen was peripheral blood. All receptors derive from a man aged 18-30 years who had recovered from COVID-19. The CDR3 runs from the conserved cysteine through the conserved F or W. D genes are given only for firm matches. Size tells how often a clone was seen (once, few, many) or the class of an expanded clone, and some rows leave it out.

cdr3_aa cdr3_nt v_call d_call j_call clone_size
CASSPSGLNTGELFF TGTGCCAGCTCACCCAGCGGGTTAAACACCGGGGAGCTGTTTTTT TRBV18 . TRBJ2-2 .
CASSLGRRNQPQHF TGTGCCAGCAGCTTGGGGCGGCGCAATCAGCCCCAGCATTTT TRBV11-3 . TRBJ1-5 .
CASSYLTGSSGNTIYF TGTGCCAGCAGTTACTTAACGGGGAGCTCTGGAAACACCATATATTTT TRBV27 . TRBJ1-3 .
CAISEREGETQYF TGTGCCATCAGTGAGCGGGAGGGAGAGACCCAGTACTTC TRBV10-3 TRBD2 TRBJ2-5 .
CASSYSTGKLYEQYF TGCGCCAGCAGCTACTCCACAGGGAAACTCTACGAGCAGTACTTC TRBV5-1 . TRBJ2-7 .
CASSLEMGGIPYEQYF TGTGCCAGCAGCTTAGAGATGGGAGGGATCCCCTACGAGCAGTACTTC TRBV11-2 TRBD2 TRBJ2-7 .
CASSSGPYNSPLHF TGTGCCAGCAGTTCAGGGCCCTATAATTCACCCCTCCACTTT TRBV6-5 . TRBJ1-6 .
CASTYRAGGGETQYF TGTGCCAGCACTTATCGGGCAGGGGGCGGGGAGACCCAGTACTTC TRBV6-5 TRBD1 TRBJ2-5 .
CASSLTGGDYGYTF TGTGCCAGCAGCCTCACAGGGGGCGACTATGGCTACACCTTC TRBV7-9 TRBD1 TRBJ1-2 few
CASSLGAGVGTEAFF TGCGCCAGCAGCTTGGGAGCAGGGGTGGGCACTGAAGCTTTCTTT TRBV5-1 . TRBJ1-1 once
CASSQAGVVSDEQFF TGTGCCAGCTCCCAAGCGGGAGTAGTGAGCGATGAGCAGTTCTTC TRBV9 TRBD2 TRBJ2-1 .
CASSLGHRNEQFF TGTGCCAGCAGTTTGGGCCACCGCAATGAGCAGTTCTTC TRBV12-3/TRBV12-4 . TRBJ2-1 .
CATLILSTDTQYF TGTGCCACCCTTATCCTAAGCACAGATACGCAGTATTTT TRBV6-4 . TRBJ2-3 once
CASSFDSGGIMDTQYF TGTGCCAGCAGTTTCGACTCGGGGGGGATTATGGATACGCAGTATTTT TRBV28 TRBD2 TRBJ2-3 .
CASYGGRDNFYGYTF TGTGCCAGCTACGGGGGGAGGGACAACTTCTATGGCTACACCTTC TRBV7-9 . TRBJ1-2 .
CASSWRTGYGYTF TGTGCCAGCAGTTGGAGGACAGGGTATGGCTACACCTTC TRBV12-3/TRBV12-4 TRBD1 TRBJ1-2 .
CASSISGNTIYF TGTGCCAGCAGTATCTCTGGAAACACCATATATTTT TRBV5-8 . TRBJ1-3 few
CASSWEGGLAGSSTDTQYF TGTGCCAGCAGTTGGGAAGGCGGACTAGCGGGTTCTAGCACAGATACGCAGTATTTT TRBV28 TRBD2 TRBJ2-3 .
CASSRGIGEQFF TGTGCCAGCAGTAGGGGGATCGGTGAGCAGTTCTTC TRBV27 . TRBJ2-1 .
CASSLAGGTGELFF TGTGCCAGCAGCCTTGCAGGGGGCACCGGGGAGCTGTTTTTT TRBV11-3 TRBD1 TRBJ2-2 once
CASSQGTSQETQYF TGTGCCAGCAGCCAAGGGACTAGCCAAGAGACCCAGTACTTC TRBV3-1/TRBV3-2 TRBD2 TRBJ2-5 .
CASSWTSGPTYEQYF TGTGCCAGCAGCTGGACTAGCGGGCCTACCTACGAGCAGTACTTC TRBV11-3 TRBD2 TRBJ2-7 .
CASSIIQEQRGTDTQYF TGTGCCAGCAGCATTATCCAGGAACAAAGAGGCACAGATACGCAGTATTTT TRBV21-1 . TRBJ2-3 .
CASSRRVGQNTEAFF TGTGCCAGCAGCCGACGGGTGGGGCAGAACACTGAAGCTTTCTTT TRBV6-5 . TRBJ1-1 .
CASSRRQDAGYEQYF TGTGCCAGCAGCCGTCGACAGGATGCGGGCTACGAGCAGTACTTC TRBV16 . TRBJ2-7 .
CASSLAGGSYEQYF TGTGCCAGCAGCTTAGCGGGAGGATCCTACGAGCAGTACTTC TRBV7-2 . TRBJ2-7 .
CASSLSEQFF TGTGCCAGCAGCTTAAGCGAGCAGTTCTTC TRBV7-9 . TRBJ2-1 .
CASSRLGTDGNTIYF TGTGCCAGCAGCCGCCTCGGGACAGACGGAAACACCATATATTTT TRBV6-2/TRBV6-3 TRBD1 TRBJ1-3 .
CASSLERTEAFF TGTGCCAGCAGCTTAGAGAGGACTGAAGCTTTCTTT TRBV3-1/TRBV3-2 . TRBJ1-1 .
CATSDGYRTFF TGTGCCACCAGTGATGGCTACAGAACTTTCTTT TRBV24-1 . TRBJ1-1 .
CASSLVGGRSHTDTQYF TGCGCCAGCAGCTTGGTTGGCGGGAGGTCCCACACAGATACGCAGTATTTT TRBV5-1 TRBD2 TRBJ2-3 .
CASTPGYEQYF TGTGCCAGCACCCCGGGATACGAGCAGTACTTC TRBV6-6 . TRBJ2-7 .
CASSVGGTTSYEQYF TGTGCCAGCAGCGTGGGAGGGACTACATCCTACGAGCAGTACTTC TRBV9 TRBD2 TRBJ2-7 .
CASSHLSGRAGETQYF TGCGCCAGCAGCCACCTTAGCGGGAGGGCCGGTGAGACCCAGTACTTC TRBV4-1 TRBD2 TRBJ2-5 .
CASSQDPRQSTGNTEAFF TGCGCCAGCAGCCAAGATCCCCGACAGAGTACAGGGAACACTGAAGCTTTCTTT TRBV4-3 . TRBJ1-1 .
CASSQGGPPYNEQFF TGTGCCAGCAGCCAAGGGGGGCCACCCTACAATGAGCAGTTCTTC TRBV3-1/TRBV3-2 . TRBJ2-1 .
CASSQGRGNTEAFF TGTGCCAGCAGTCAGGGCCGAGGGAACACTGAAGCTTTCTTT TRBV25-1 . TRBJ1-1 .
CASSLGGGRAWEQFF TGTGCCAGCAGTTTAGGCGGCGGGAGGGCCTGGGAGCAGTTCTTC TRBV28 TRBD2 TRBJ2-1 .
CASSQVGGYEQYF TGCGCCAGCAGCCAAGTCGGGGGGTACGAGCAGTACTTC TRBV4-1 TRBD2 TRBJ2-7 .
CASSFIAGEQFF TGTGCCAGCAGTTTCATAGCGGGTGAGCAGTTCTTC TRBV12-3/TRBV12-4 TRBD2 TRBJ2-1 .
CASSPLTTQETQYF TGTGCCAGCAGCCCTTTAACTACCCAAGAGACCCAGTACTTC TRBV7-9 . TRBJ2-5 .
CASSFLSRSSYEQYF TGTGCCAGCAGCTTCTTGTCTAGGTCATCCTACGAGCAGTACTTC TRBV5-6 . TRBJ2-7 .
CASASGLAGVSEQYF TGTGCCAGCGCCTCGGGACTAGCGGGAGTAAGCGAGCAGTACTTC TRBV27 TRBD2 TRBJ2-7 .